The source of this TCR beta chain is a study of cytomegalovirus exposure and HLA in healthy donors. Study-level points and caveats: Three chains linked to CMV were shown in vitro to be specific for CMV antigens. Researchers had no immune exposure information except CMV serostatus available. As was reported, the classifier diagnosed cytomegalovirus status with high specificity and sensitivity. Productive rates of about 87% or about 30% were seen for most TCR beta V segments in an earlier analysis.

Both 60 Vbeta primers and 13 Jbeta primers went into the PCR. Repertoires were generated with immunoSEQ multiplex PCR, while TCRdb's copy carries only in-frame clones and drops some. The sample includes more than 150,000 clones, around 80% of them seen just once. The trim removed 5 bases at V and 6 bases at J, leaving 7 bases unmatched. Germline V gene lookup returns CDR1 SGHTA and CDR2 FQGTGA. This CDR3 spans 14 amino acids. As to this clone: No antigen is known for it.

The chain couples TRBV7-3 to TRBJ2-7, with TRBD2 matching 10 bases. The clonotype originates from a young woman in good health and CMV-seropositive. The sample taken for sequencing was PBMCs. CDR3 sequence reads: CASSKSGGAGEQYF. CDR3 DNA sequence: TGTGCCAGCAGCAAAAGCGGGGGGGCCGGCGAGCAGTACTTC.